The 21 T cell receptor beta chains reported below all come from one sample, sequenced in a study of molecular identifiers for immune sequencing clone quantification. TCRdb fed the PCR reads into MiXCR, producing one record per CDR3 protein. The repertoire holds more than 450,000 distinct CDR3 sequences, with less than 30% as singletons. The sequenced sample was naive CD8+ T cells from blood, with Jurkat cell RNA spiked in. Subset reported: FACS-sorted CD8+CD4-CCR7+CD45RA+ naive T cells. The receptors originated from a human donor in good health. Some libraries in this study had Jurkat cell RNA spiked in.

This clonotype was seen a handful of times. This chain links TRBV27 with TRBJ1-5, with D hard to call. This CDR3 region has 15 residues. CDR1 is MNHEY and CDR2 is SMNVEV in the germline V gene (reference sequence). V lost 2 bases, J lost 1 base, and 9 bases lay in between. The CDR3 region has the DNA TGTGCCAGCAGTTTAGCGGGATTGAGCAATCAGCCCCAGCATTTT. Translation gives CASSLAGLSNQPQHF.

This clonotype was observed a handful of times. This chain connects TRBV9 to TRBJ1-5; TRBD1 is a possible D gene (6 bases). CDR1 is SGDLS, CDR2 YYNGEE, per germline. The CDR3 covers 14 residues. Trimming cost V 2 bases and J 2 bases, with 8 bases left between them. The CDR3 nucleotides read TGTGCCAGCAGCGTGGGACACGGCAATCAGCCCCAGCATTTT. Translated, it gives CASSVGHGNQPQHF.

The chain combines TRBV19 with TRBJ2-1; D unresolved. Germline lookup yields CDR1 LNHDA and CDR2 SQIVND (reference sequence). The CDR3 sequence is 12 residues long. The germline V and J ends were trimmed by 1 base and 4 bases, with 2 bases remaining between them. The CDR3 DNA reads as TGTGCCAGTAGTATAGGGTACAATGAGCAGTTCTTC. Translating gives CASSIGYNEQFF.

This chain joins TRBV19 and TRBJ2-1; 9 bases map to TRBD2. With 5 bases clipped from V and 6 bases from J, the junction kept 8 bases outside the gene matches. Germline V gene lookup returns CDR1 LNHDA and CDR2 SQIVND (reference sequence). The CDR3 runs 15 residues. DNA for the CDR3: TGTGCCAGTAGTCCCGGGACTAGCAGCCCCAATGAGCAGTTCTTC. This codes for CASSPGTSSPNEQFF.

V and J are TRBV7-9 and TRBJ1-2; 12 positions match TRBD1. With V trimmed by 4 bases and J by 6 bases, 9 bases remained unmatched. There are 16 residues in the CDR3. CDR1 and CDR2 from the germline V gene are SEHNR and FQNEAQ (reference sequence). The CDR3: CASSSRDRGRFHGYTF. CDR3 coding DNA: TGTGCCAGCAGCTCCCGGGACAGGGGGCGGTTCCATGGCTACACCTTC.

This clonotype was observed a handful of times. The V gene is TRBV20-1, the J gene TRBJ2-7; maybe TRBD1 (5 bases). V was trimmed by 6 bases and J by 4 bases, leaving 19 bases between them. The CDR3 totals 14 residues. Germline V gene data show CDR1 as DFQATT and CDR2 as SNEGSKA (reference sequence). In nucleotides, the CDR3 is TGCAGTGCCCGCAGGGCGGAAGACGGATACGAGCAGTACTTC. Translating gives CSARRAEDGYEQYF.

This clonotype was observed a single time. The genes are TRBV19 and TRBJ2-5; the D is unclear. Germline CDR1 LNHDA, CDR2 SQIVND (reference sequence). This CDR3 spans 12 amino acids. V shed 5 bases and J shed 10 bases, with 14 bases lying between them. CDR3 DNA: TGTGCCAGTAGTGTGGGTTCGAATTACCAGTACTTC. It encodes CASSVGSNYQYF.

The CDR3 nucleotides read TGCGCCAGCGGGATGGGACAGGGGGCTTACGAGCAGTACTTC. Translated, it gives CASGMGQGAYEQYF. The chain is built from TRBV4-3 and TRBJ2-7, with TRBD1 matching 12 bases. Germline trimming cut 8 bases from V and 4 bases from J; bases unmatched to any gene: 6. The CDR3 sequence is 14 residues long. The germline gives CDR1 LGHNA, CDR2 YSLEER.

This chain connects TRBV6-6 to TRBJ2-5; D is ambiguous. The CDR3 runs 14 residues. Germline loops: CDR1 MNHNY, CDR2 SVGAGI (reference sequence). V was pared by 6 bases and J by 9 bases, with 20 bases between. In nucleotides, the CDR3 is TGTGCCAGCAGCCAACCCTACGGGTCCCCGGCCCAGTACTTC. Amino acid sequence: CASSQPYGSPAQYF.

The chain links TRBV12-5 to TRBJ2-5; D possibly corresponds to TRBD1 (7 bases). This CDR3 is built from 14 residues. Germline CDR1 is LGHNT and CDR2 is FRNRAP. V shed 6 bases and J shed 2 bases, with 13 bases lying between them. CDR3: CASGGGQRQETQYF. In nucleotides, the CDR3 is TGTGCTAGTGGGGGGGGACAGAGGCAAGAGACCCAGTACTTC. The full variable domain, in which reference TRBV12-5 and TRBJ2-5 provide the parts outside the CDR3, is DARVTQTPRHKVTEMGQEVTMRCQPILGHNTVFWYRQTMMQGLELLAYFRNRAPLDDSGMPKDRFSAEMPDATLATLKIQPSEPRDSAVYFCASGGGQRQETQYFGPGTRLLVL.

The rearrangement uses TRBV6-1 and TRBJ2-5; D is ambiguous. The germline V and J ends were trimmed by 6 bases and 1 base, with 15 bases remaining between them. Germline lookup yields CDR1 MNHNS and CDR2 SASEGT. This CDR3 comprises 15 residues. CDR3 in amino acids: CASSEITRIQETQYF. As DNA, the CDR3 is TGTGCCAGCAGCGAAATTACAAGAATCCAAGAGACCCAGTACTTC.

This clonotype was counted ten times or more. The J gene is TRBJ2-7, the V gene TRBV5-6; no clear D gene. There are 14 residues in the CDR3. CDR1 SGHDT and CDR2 YYEEEE come from the germline V gene. Trimming cost V 1 base and J 3 bases, with 11 bases left between them. CDR3 region: CASSLLDVGYEQYF. The DNA of the CDR3 is TGTGCCAGCAGCTTGTTAGACGTGGGCTACGAGCAGTACTTC.

The sample holds a few counts of this clonotype. V is TRBV7-9 and J is TRBJ1-1; D not resolved. V was shortened by 5 bases and J by 1 base, with 8 bases between the two germline ends. Looked up from germline, CDR1 is SEHNR and CDR2 is FQNEAQ (reference sequence). The CDR3 length is 13 residues. In nucleotides, the CDR3 is TGTGCCAGCAGCGGGTTCCAGAACACTGAAGCTTTCTTT. This sequence encodes CASSGFQNTEAFF. The variable domain in full, with the rest retrieved from reference TRBV7-9 and TRBJ1-1, is DTGVSQNPRHKITKRGQNVTFRCDPISEHNRLYWYRQTLGQGPEFLTYFQNEAQLEKSRLLSDRFSAERPKGSFSTLEIQRTEQGDSAMYLCASSGFQNTEAFFGQGTRLTVV.

The rearrangement uses TRBV5-4 and TRBJ2-5; D is unclear. This CDR3 has 15 amino acids. V was pared by 0 bases and J by 0 bases, with 9 bases between. Germline V gene data show CDR1 as SGHNT and CDR2 as YYREEE (reference sequence). CDR3 sequence reads: CASSLGAMNQETQYF. The CDR3 DNA reads TGTGCCAGCAGCTTGGGGGCTATGAACCAAGAGACCCAGTACTTC. Drawing the rest from reference TRBV5-4 and TRBJ2-5, the complete variable domain is ETGVTQSPTHLIKTRGQQVTLRCSSQSGHNTVSWYQQALGQGPQFIFQYYREEENGRGNFPPRFSGLQFPNYSSELNVNALELDDSALYLCASSLGAMNQETQYFGPGTRLLVL.

This clonotype was seen ten or more times. The chain recombines TRBV12-3 or TRBV12-4 with TRBJ1-1; D call uncertain. The CDR3 is 13 residues long. Trimming left V 5 bases short and J 7 bases short, with 14 bases between. The DNA for the CDR3 is TGTGCCAGCAGTCTTGGCGCGCAGCTTGAAGCTTTCTTT. This gives the protein CASSLGAQLEAFF.

As regards this clonotype: Given a much more abundant clone one base away, this may be a read error. This rearrangement joins TRBV7-9 to TRBJ2-2, with unresolved D. This CDR3 is built from 13 residues. CDR1 SEHNR and CDR2 FQNEAQ come from the germline V gene (reference sequence). The CDR3 bases are TGTGCCAGCAGCTTACCAAACACCGCGGAGCTGTTTTTT. The encoded protein is CASSLPNTAELFF.

This chain links TRBV7-9 with TRBJ2-1; the D is unclear. The CDR3 sequence is 12 residues long. Germline assignment: CDR1 SEHNR and CDR2 FQNEAQ (reference sequence). With 6 bases removed from V and 4 bases from J, the gap between germline ends came to 7 bases. CDR3 sequence (DNA): TGTGCCAGCAGTACACAGTACAATGAGCAGTTCTTC. Amino acids: CASSTQYNEQFF.

This clonotype was recorded once. Because it lacks the conserved phenylalanine or tryptophan at the end, this CDR3 is likely a read error. The V call is TRBV18, the J call TRBJ2-3; no firm D call. V was trimmed by 3 bases and J by 6 bases, leaving 10 bases between them. The CDR3 is made up of 13 amino acids. The germline gives CDR1 KGHSH, CDR2 LQKENI. The CDR3 reads CASSPPLQDTQYL. The CDR3 region has the DNA TGTGCCAGCTCACCCCCCCTCCAGGATACGCAGTATCTT.

This clonotype was detected many times. The chain joins TRBV5-1 to TRBJ2-2; 13 bases are a match to TRBD2. The V gene end was trimmed by 0 bases and the J gene end by 1 base; junction bases not matched to a gene: 9. The CDR3 runs 20 residues. Germline-derived CDR1 and CDR2 are SGHRS and YFSETQ. CDR3 in DNA: TGCGCCAGCAGCTTGGGTCCGGGACTAGCGGGACAGGAGAACACCGGGGAGCTGTTTTTT. Translated: CASSLGPGLAGQENTGELFF.

The chain employs TRBV7-9 and TRBJ2-7; D gene ambiguous. From germline, CDR1 is SEHNR and CDR2 FQNEAQ (reference sequence). With 7 bases removed from V and 1 base from J, the gap between germline ends came to 11 bases. The CDR3 is 13 residues long. CDR3 loop: CASTGPLSYEQYF. The CDR3 DNA reads as TGTGCCAGCACCGGGCCTCTGTCCTACGAGCAGTACTTC.

In the case of this clonotype: This may be a read error, as it is one base from a much larger clone. This chain links TRBV20-1 with TRBJ2-7, with unresolved D. Trimming stripped 3 bases from V and 0 bases from J, with 12 bases between. The CDR3 covers 14 residues. Germline V lookup: CDR1 DFQATT, CDR2 SNEGSKA (reference sequence). CDR3: CSASSSACSYEQYF. The CDR3 nucleotides read TGCAGTGCTAGCTCGAGCGCCTGCTCCTACGAGCAGTACTTC.